The 26 T cell receptor beta chains given below trace back to one sample, sequenced in a study of beta chain features in type 1 diabetes. The entirety of the isolated RNA underwent reverse transcription, so expressed TCRB transcripts were sequenced. Only in-frame clones appear in the TCRdb table, and some are missing; sequencing was by immunoSEQ multiplex PCR. The table shows about 620,000 clones, with roughly a sixth occurring only once. Sequencing was performed on naive CD4+ T cells from blood. The receptors originated from a man between 18 and 29 years old in good health.

The chain uses TRBV7-9 and TRBJ2-1; perhaps D is TRBD1 or TRBD2 (5 bases each). Germline assignment: CDR1 SEHNR and CDR2 FQNEAQ (reference sequence). Trimming removed 4 bases from V and 7 bases from J, with 11 bases in between. CDR3 length equals 13 residues. The CDR3 here is CASSWRGVNEQFF. For the CDR3, the DNA is TGTGCCAGCAGCTGGCGAGGGGTTAATGAGCAGTTCTTC.

This clone occurred once. The rearrangement uses TRBV7-2 and TRBJ1-4; TRBD1 matches 8 bases. J lost 2 bases, V lost 5 bases, and 4 bases had no gene match. CDR3 length: 15 residues. Germline CDR1 reads SGHTA; CDR2 reads FQGNSA. The CDR3 sequence is CASSPRTGTNEKLFF. The CDR3 DNA follows: TGTGCCAGCAGCCCTCGGACAGGGACTAATGAAAAACTGTTTTTT. Together with reference TRBV7-2 and TRBJ1-4, the CDR3 gives the full variable domain: GAGVSQSPSNKVTEKGKDVELRCDPISGHTALYWYRQSLGQGLEFLIYFQGNSAPDKSGLPSDRFSAERTGGSVSTLTIQRTQQEDSAVYLCASSPRTGTNEKLFFGSGTQLSVL.

In this sample, this clone turned up a few times. J is TRBJ2-7 and V is TRBV6-1; possibly TRBD1 for D (5 bases). CDR1 is MNHNS, CDR2 SASEGT, per germline. V lost 0 bases to trimming and J lost 10 bases, with 19 bases between them. This CDR3 region has 15 residues. The CDR3 DNA follows: TGTGCCAGCAGTGAAGCGGTCAGGGATCCTACGATCCAGTACTTC. This codes for CASSEAVRDPTIQYF.

This clone showed up just a few times. The chain combines TRBV7-9 with TRBJ2-1; tentative D call: TRBD2 (5 bases). The ends were cut back, 3 bases at V and 5 bases at J, with 11 bases in the middle. The CDR3 runs 14 residues. Germline CDR1 SEHNR, CDR2 FQNEAQ (reference sequence). CDR3 loop: CASSFRTGNNEQFF. In nucleotides, the CDR3 is TGTGCCAGCAGCTTCCGGACTGGAAACAATGAGCAGTTCTTC.

This clone has more than one count but fewer than ten. The rearrangement uses TRBV29-1 and TRBJ2-7; 9 bases match TRBD2. The V gene end was trimmed by 2 bases and the J gene end by 9 bases; junction bases not matched to a gene: 8. Germline values: CDR1 SQVTM, CDR2 ANQGSEA. CDR3 size: 13 residues. Written as DNA, the CDR3 is TGCAGCGTTGAACCTAGCGGGGACCTCCGGCAGTACTTC. Protein sequence: CSVEPSGDLRQYF.

This clone was counted a few times. The chain uses TRBV7-3 and TRBJ1-1; D ambiguous. Trimming stripped 4 bases from V and 4 bases from J, with 10 bases between. Germline V gene sequence: CDR1 SGHTA, CDR2 FQGTGA. The CDR3 contains 13 residues. This chain's CDR3 is CASSSSGFTEAFF. CDR3 DNA: TGTGCCAGCAGCTCCTCCGGATTCACTGAAGCTTTCTTT.

This clone was picked up many times. The gene calls are TRBV28 and TRBJ2-6, with 10 bases that match TRBD1. Germline V lookup: CDR1 MDHEN, CDR2 SYDVKM. CDR3 length equals 15 residues. Trimming cost V 6 bases and J 4 bases; bases outside gene matches: 3. CDR3 DNA sequence: TGTGCCAGCAGCGGACAGGGGGTCGGGGCCAACGTCCTGACTTTC. Translating it yields CASSGQGVGANVLTF.

The rearrangement joins TRBV9 to TRBJ1-2, with D possibly being TRBD1 (5 bases). V lost 4 bases to trimming and J lost 3 bases, with 13 bases between them. Germline values: CDR1 SGDLS, CDR2 YYNGEE. The CDR3 covers 14 residues. The CDR3 DNA reads TGTGCCAGCAGCTCCAGGCGGGGGGACTATGGCTACACCTTC. Translation gives CASSSRRGDYGYTF.

The chain is built from TRBV28 and TRBJ2-1, with 11 bases lining up with TRBD2. Germline V gives CDR1 MDHEN, CDR2 SYDVKM. Unmatched junction bases numbered 4, after V lost 5 bases and J lost 4 bases. The CDR3 loop spans 15 amino acids. In DNA form, the CDR3 reads TGTGCCAGCAGTAGGACTAGCGGGCCTTACAATGAGCAGTTCTTC. Protein sequence: CASSRTSGPYNEQFF.

This clone was recorded a few times. The V call is TRBV4-2, the J call TRBJ2-5; TRBD2 might be the D (5 bases). The CDR3 runs to 13 residues. The V gene's germline CDR1 is LGHNA and CDR2 YNFKEQ. The V end was cut by 1 base, the J end by 5 bases, with 8 bases between. CDR3 sequence reads: CASSQARAETQYF. The CDR3 bases are TGTGCCAGCAGCCAAGCGAGGGCCGAGACCCAGTACTTC.

This clone has only one observation. J is TRBJ1-5 and V is TRBV28, with D possibly TRBD1 on 5 matching bases. The CDR3 runs to 14 residues. The V end was cut by 4 bases, the J end by 1 base, with 8 bases between. Germline lookup yields CDR1 MDHEN and CDR2 SYDVKM. The CDR3 coding sequence is TGTGCCAGCAGTTGGGGCACGAGCAATCAGCCCCAGCATTTT. It translates to CASSWGTSNQPQHF.

V and J are TRBV18 and TRBJ2-5; D gene uncertain. In germline, CDR1 is KGHSH, CDR2 LQKENI. V was shortened by 6 bases and J by 0 bases, with 8 bases between the two germline ends. CDR3 length: 13 amino acids. CDR3 sequence: CASSQMYQETQYF. In DNA form, the CDR3 reads TGTGCCAGCTCTCAGATGTACCAAGAGACCCAGTACTTC.

The chain recombines TRBV11-1 with TRBJ1-5, with no clear D. V was clipped by 1 base and J by 7 bases, with 8 bases between them. Germline V lookup: CDR1 SGHAT, CDR2 FQDESV (reference sequence). The CDR3 loop spans 13 amino acids. The CDR3 spells CASSLGPDQPQHF. CDR3 DNA: TGTGCCAGCAGCTTAGGTCCAGACCAGCCCCAGCATTTT.

Only a few counts were recorded for this clone. This chain links TRBV5-6 with TRBJ1-2, with a tentative D call TRBD1 (6 bases). This CDR3 has 14 amino acids. Looked up from germline, CDR1 is SGHDT and CDR2 is YYEEEE. V lost 1 base and J 2 bases, leaving 9 bases between the germline ends. The CDR3 loop reads CASSLWGANYGYTF. For the CDR3, the DNA is TGTGCCAGCAGCTTGTGGGGGGCCAACTATGGCTACACCTTC.

V usage is TRBV4-1 and J usage is TRBJ1-6; 7 bases line up with TRBD1. Trimming took 0 bases from V and 9 from J; bases not matched to a gene: 11. Germline V gene data show CDR1 as MGHRA and CDR2 as YSYEKL. The CDR3 runs to 17 residues. The CDR3, as DNA: TGCGCCAGCAGCCAAGATTCGACAGGGACGAGGATTTCACCCCTCCACTTT. Protein sequence: CASSQDSTGTRISPLHF.

The V and J genes are TRBV5-5 and TRBJ2-1; D not certain. CDR1 is SGHKS, CDR2 YYEKEE, per germline (reference sequence). The CDR3 has 12 amino acids. The ends were cut back, 4 bases at V and 7 bases at J, with 9 bases in the middle. CDR3 in DNA: TGTGCCAGCAGCCTGATCGGGAATGAGCAGTTCTTC. Translated: CASSLIGNEQFF.

This clone was observed a few times. The genes are TRBV19 and TRBJ2-5; unclear D gene. The CDR3 is made up of 14 amino acids. The V end lost 2 bases, the J end lost 2 bases, and 9 bases lay between the germline ends. In germline, CDR1 is LNHDA, CDR2 SQIVND (reference sequence). The CDR3 protein is CASSIRRNQETQYF. The CDR3 DNA reads as TGTGCCAGTAGTATAAGACGGAATCAAGAGACCCAGTACTTC. Using reference TRBV19 and TRBJ2-5 for the parts outside the CDR3, the full variable domain is DGGITQSPKYLFRKEGQNVTLSCEQNLNHDAMYWYRQDPGQGLRLIYYSQIVNDFQKGDIAEGYSVSREKKESFPLTVTSAQKNPTAFYLCASSIRRNQETQYFGPGTRLLVL.

The chain employs TRBV5-4 and TRBJ2-3, with TRBD2 as a possible D gene (5 bases). This CDR3 has 13 residues. Germline V gene data show CDR1 as SGHNT and CDR2 as YYREEE (reference sequence). V shed 5 bases and J shed 4 bases, with 11 bases lying between them. CDR3 nucleotides: TGTGCCAGCAGTGTTGGGAGTGCAGATACGCAGTATTTT. As protein: CASSVGSADTQYF.

V usage is TRBV25-1 and J usage is TRBJ1-1; 12 nucleotides agree with TRBD1. V dropped 5 bases and J dropped 7; count of bases not matched to a gene: 17. The CDR3 consists of 18 residues. Per the germline V gene, CDR1 is MGHDK and CDR2 is SYGVNS. Here the CDR3 DNA reads TGTGCCAGCAGTTTCCACACCGGGACAGGGGGCAAAAAGGGTGAAGCTTTCTTT. Encoded protein: CASSFHTGTGGKKGEAFF.

The chain combines TRBV7-3 with TRBJ2-1; D is tentatively TRBD1 or TRBD2 (5 bases each). Germline lookup yields CDR1 SGHTA and CDR2 FQGTGA. This CDR3 spans 12 amino acids. Deletions cut 2 bases from V and 13 bases from J, with 12 bases between. CDR3 sequence: CASSLSGRDQFF. DNA of the CDR3: TGTGCCAGCAGCTTATCAGGCCGGGACCAGTTCTTC. The variable domain in full, completed from reference TRBV7-3 and TRBJ2-1, reads GAGVSQTPSNKVTEKGKYVELRCDPISGHTALYWYRQSLGQGPEFLIYFQGTGAADDSGLPNDRFFAVRPEGSVSTLKIQRTERGDSAVYLCASSLSGRDQFFGPGTRLTVL.

The chain combines TRBV7-2 with TRBJ2-2; D perhaps matches TRBD2 (6 bases). V was trimmed by 2 bases and J by 4 bases, leaving 17 bases between them. The CDR3 totals 17 residues. Germline CDR1 reads SGHTA; CDR2 reads FQGNSA. The CDR3 coding sequence is TGTGCCAGCAGCTTAAAGGGGACCAAGCGGGTCACCGGGGAGCTGTTTTTT. It codes for CASSLKGTKRVTGELFF.

This clone was counted a few times. The chain links TRBV7-2 to TRBJ2-7; D gene uncertain. CDR1 is SGHTA and CDR2 is FQGNSA in the germline V gene. V gave up 1 base and J gave up 1 base, with 8 bases separating them. CDR3 size: 14 residues. DNA for the CDR3: TGTGCCAGCAGCTTAGGACGGGTATCCTACGAGCAGTACTTC. Its protein product is CASSLGRVSYEQYF.

The chain links TRBV14 to TRBJ2-3, with D uncertain. Germline V gene sequence: CDR1 SGHDN, CDR2 FVKESK. V lost 1 base and J 3 bases, leaving 11 bases between the germline ends. The CDR3 has 15 amino acids. The CDR3: CASSQGTYWTDTQYF. Here the CDR3 DNA reads TGTGCCAGCAGCCAAGGGACCTACTGGACAGATACGCAGTATTTT.

The chain joins TRBV7-8 to TRBJ1-6; D not resolved. Germline V gives CDR1 SGHVS, CDR2 FQNEAQ. The CDR3 spans 12 residues. V shed 5 bases and J shed 13 bases, with 12 bases lying between them. CDR3 nucleotides: TGTGCCAGCAGCCTATCCAGTGGGCCCCTCCACTTT. Translated, it gives CASSLSSGPLHF.

This clone has only a few counts. The V and J genes are TRBV6-5 and TRBJ2-7; 11 nucleotides match TRBD2. The CDR3 length is 14 residues. Germline assignment: CDR1 MNHEY and CDR2 SVGAGI. J lost 7 bases, V lost 4 bases, and 6 bases had no gene match. The CDR3 sequence: CASSLAGGGREQYF. The CDR3 coding sequence is TGTGCCAGCAGTTTAGCGGGAGGGGGGCGAGAGCAGTACTTC.

This clone occurred many times. The chain employs TRBV7-9 and TRBJ2-2, with D unclear. Trimming removed 0 bases at V and 4 bases at J, with 9 bases between. Per the germline V gene, CDR1 is SEHNR and CDR2 is FQNEAQ (reference sequence). The length of the CDR3 is 15 residues. CDR3 sequence (DNA): TGTGCCAGCAGCTTAGCCCGCCGAGTCACCGGGGAGCTGTTTTTT. Its protein product is CASSLARRVTGELFF.